Listed below are T cell receptor beta chains from one sample, sequenced in a study of blood T cell repertoires in COVID-19. Generated by immunoSEQ multiplex PCR, the TCRdb table keeps only in-frame clones and is missing some. Among about 70,000 clones listed, roughly 76% were seen once. Material for sequencing was peripheral blood. These receptors all come from a woman at least 80 years old with active or convalescent COVID-19. The CDR3 runs from the conserved cysteine through the conserved F or W. D genes are given only for firm matches. Rows may omit the clone size; those that give it use once, few, many or a size class.

v_gene: TRBV9
abundance: -
d_gene: TRBD1
j_gene: TRBJ2-3
CDR3aa: CASSSTGGAGTDTQYF
CDR3nt: TGTGCCAGCAGCTCAACAGGGGGCGCGGGCACAGATACGCAGTATTTT

v_gene: TRBV19
abundance: -
d_gene: -
j_gene: TRBJ2-2
CDR3aa: CASSIGGARTGELFF
CDR3nt: TGTGCCAGTAGTATTGGGGGGGCGAGGACCGGGGAGCTGTTTTTT

v_gene: TRBV7-2
abundance: once
d_gene: TRBD2
j_gene: TRBJ2-5
CDR3aa: CASSSTSGGFETQYF
CDR3nt: TGTGCCAGCAGCTCGACTAGCGGGGGTTTTGAGACCCAGTACTTC

v_gene: TRBV2
abundance: once
d_gene: TRBD2
j_gene: TRBJ2-5
CDR3aa: CASSGDSSGAETQYF
CDR3nt: TGTGCCAGCAGCGGAGATTCTAGCGGGGCGGAGACCCAGTACTTC

v_gene: TRBV7-2
abundance: -
d_gene: -
j_gene: TRBJ1-4
CDR3aa: CASSPGHLGEKLFF
CDR3nt: TGTGCCAGCAGCCCAGGACACCTGGGGGAAAAACTGTTTTTT

v_gene: TRBV15
abundance: -
d_gene: TRBD2
j_gene: TRBJ2-2
CDR3aa: CATSRVGGINTGELFF
CDR3nt: TGTGCCACCAGCAGAGTCGGGGGGATCAACACCGGGGAGCTGTTTTTT

v_gene: TRBV18
abundance: -
d_gene: TRBD1
j_gene: TRBJ1-3
CDR3aa: CASSPGQGISGNTIYF
CDR3nt: TGTGCCAGCTCACCTGGACAGGGAATCTCTGGAAACACCATATATTTT

v_gene: TRBV19
abundance: -
d_gene: -
j_gene: TRBJ1-5
CDR3aa: CASSKVGGSGNQPQHF
CDR3nt: TGTGCCAGTAGTAAGGTCGGGGGATCGGGCAATCAGCCCCAGCATTTT

v_gene: TRBV2
abundance: -
d_gene: -
j_gene: TRBJ2-2
CDR3aa: CASSVAGAGSTGELFF
CDR3nt: TGTGCCAGCAGTGTCGCAGGGGCCGGAAGCACCGGGGAGCTGTTTTTT

v_gene: TRBV11-1
abundance: -
d_gene: TRBD2
j_gene: TRBJ2-1
CDR3aa: CASSSLAGIRNEQFF
CDR3nt: TGTGCCAGCAGCTCACTAGCGGGGATTCGGAATGAGCAGTTCTTC

v_gene: TRBV4-2
abundance: -
d_gene: -
j_gene: TRBJ2-3
CDR3aa: CASSLSQATGGLNTDTQYF
CDR3nt: TGTGCCAGCAGCCTAAGTCAAGCGACGGGGGGCCTGAACACAGATACGCAGTATTTT

v_gene: TRBV6-5
abundance: -
d_gene: TRBD1
j_gene: TRBJ2-1
CDR3aa: CARARDRGYEQFF
CDR3nt: TGTGCCAGGGCCCGGGACAGGGGTTATGAGCAGTTCTTC

v_gene: TRBV19
abundance: -
d_gene: TRBD1
j_gene: TRBJ1-5
CDR3aa: CASSQDRGGSNQPQHF
CDR3nt: TGTGCCAGTAGTCAGGACAGGGGGGGAAGCAATCAGCCCCAGCATTTT

v_gene: TRBV6-1
abundance: -
d_gene: -
j_gene: TRBJ2-7
CDR3aa: CASSEASTSLYEQYF
CDR3nt: TGTGCCAGCAGTGAAGCAAGCACGTCCCTTTACGAGCAGTACTTC

v_gene: TRBV7-2
abundance: -
d_gene: -
j_gene: TRBJ2-2
CDR3aa: CASSLVGIGTGELFF
CDR3nt: TGTGCCAGCAGCTTAGTCGGGATCGGCACCGGGGAGCTGTTTTTT

v_gene: TRBV30
abundance: once
d_gene: -
j_gene: TRBJ2-7
CDR3aa: CAWSVGQQDEQYF
CDR3nt: TGTGCCTGGAGTGTAGGACAACAGGACGAGCAGTACTTC

v_gene: TRBV6-5
abundance: -
d_gene: -
j_gene: TRBJ1-1
CDR3aa: CASSHLTRGTEAFF
CDR3nt: TGTGCCAGCAGCCACCTCACACGGGGCACTGAAGCTTTCTTT

v_gene: TRBV28
abundance: -
d_gene: TRBD1
j_gene: TRBJ2-5
CDR3aa: CASSQDRVGQYF
CDR3nt: TGTGCCAGCAGCCAGGACAGGGTTGGCCAGTACTTC

v_gene: TRBV7-2
abundance: -
d_gene: -
j_gene: TRBJ2-2
CDR3aa: CASSQANTGELFF
CDR3nt: TGTGCCAGCAGCCAGGCGAACACCGGGGAGCTGTTTTTT

v_gene: TRBV4-3
abundance: -
d_gene: TRBD2
j_gene: TRBJ2-3
CDR3aa: CASSRRDYGTDTQYF
CDR3nt: TGCGCCAGCAGCCGCCGGGACTACGGCACAGATACGCAGTATTTT

v_gene: TRBV7-9
abundance: -
d_gene: -
j_gene: TRBJ1-1
CDR3aa: CASSQMGGTEAFF
CDR3nt: TGTGCCAGCAGCCAAATGGGCGGGACTGAAGCTTTCTTT

v_gene: TRBV29-1
abundance: -
d_gene: TRBD2
j_gene: TRBJ2-1
CDR3aa: CSVGLAGVSYNEQFF
CDR3nt: TGCAGCGTCGGACTAGCGGGGGTGTCCTACAATGAGCAGTTCTTC

v_gene: TRBV29-1
abundance: -
d_gene: -
j_gene: TRBJ2-5
CDR3aa: CSVEYRAQETQYF
CDR3nt: TGCAGCGTTGAATACAGGGCCCAAGAGACCCAGTACTTC

v_gene: TRBV3-1/TRBV3-2
abundance: -
d_gene: -
j_gene: TRBJ1-5
CDR3aa: CASSQESGPQHF
CDR3nt: TGTGCCAGCAGCCAAGAGTCGGGGCCCCAGCATTTT

v_gene: TRBV11-2
abundance: -
d_gene: -
j_gene: TRBJ1-1
CDR3aa: CASSLGQVNTEAFF
CDR3nt: TGTGCCAGCAGCTTAGGACAAGTGAACACTGAAGCTTTCTTT

v_gene: TRBV19
abundance: -
d_gene: -
j_gene: TRBJ1-1
CDR3aa: CASIPTGVNTEAFF
CDR3nt: TGTGCCAGTATCCCGACGGGGGTGAACACTGAAGCTTTCTTT

v_gene: TRBV5-6
abundance: -
d_gene: -
j_gene: TRBJ2-3
CDR3aa: CASQHKWRGTDTQYF
CDR3nt: TGTGCCAGCCAACATAAATGGAGGGGCACAGATACGCAGTATTTT

v_gene: TRBV11-2
abundance: -
d_gene: -
j_gene: TRBJ2-7
CDR3aa: CASNLGLTDYEQYF
CDR3nt: TGTGCCAGCAACCTCGGGTTAACTGACTACGAGCAGTACTTC

v_gene: TRBV6-6
abundance: once
d_gene: TRBD1
j_gene: TRBJ2-1
CDR3aa: CATLGTDDNEQFF
CDR3nt: TGTGCCACCCTCGGGACAGATGACAATGAGCAGTTCTTC

v_gene: TRBV30
abundance: -
d_gene: -
j_gene: TRBJ2-5
CDR3aa: CAASGGLLQETQYF
CDR3nt: TGTGCCGCATCCGGCGGACTGCTCCAAGAGACCCAGTACTTC

v_gene: TRBV13
abundance: -
d_gene: -
j_gene: TRBJ2-1
CDR3aa: CASSPGGQQFF
CDR3nt: TGTGCCAGCAGCCCCGGGGGACAGCAGTTCTTC

v_gene: TRBV28
abundance: few
d_gene: -
j_gene: TRBJ2-7
CDR3aa: CASSPRTGSSYEQYF
CDR3nt: TGTGCCAGCAGTCCTAGGACGGGGAGCTCCTACGAGCAGTACTTC

v_gene: TRBV18
abundance: -
d_gene: -
j_gene: TRBJ2-5
CDR3aa: CASSPEAETQYF
CDR3nt: TGTGCCAGCTCACCAGAGGCAGAGACCCAGTACTTC

v_gene: TRBV4-1
abundance: -
d_gene: TRBD1
j_gene: TRBJ1-2
CDR3aa: CASGQALGYTF
CDR3nt: TGCGCCAGCGGACAGGCGCTTGGCTACACCTTC

v_gene: TRBV6-5
abundance: -
d_gene: TRBD1
j_gene: TRBJ1-2
CDR3aa: CASKYTGGRGGYTF
CDR3nt: TGTGCCAGCAAATATACAGGGGGCAGGGGCGGCTACACCTTC

v_gene: TRBV20-1
abundance: few
d_gene: -
j_gene: TRBJ2-3
CDR3aa: CSAAGDTQYF
CDR3nt: TGCAGTGCAGCGGGTGATACGCAGTATTTT

v_gene: TRBV7-2
abundance: -
d_gene: TRBD1
j_gene: TRBJ1-1
CDR3aa: CASSLVLGTGEAFF
CDR3nt: TGTGCCAGCAGCTTAGTATTAGGGACAGGGGAAGCTTTCTTT

v_gene: TRBV15
abundance: few
d_gene: TRBD1
j_gene: TRBJ2-7
CDR3aa: CATSRAGTDFYEQYF
CDR3nt: TGTGCCACCAGCAGAGCTGGGACAGACTTCTACGAGCAGTACTTC

v_gene: TRBV4-3
abundance: few
d_gene: -
j_gene: TRBJ1-1
CDR3aa: CASSQESIQLNTEAFF
CDR3nt: TGCGCCAGCAGCCAAGAATCGATCCAGTTGAACACTGAAGCTTTCTTT

v_gene: TRBV6-2/TRBV6-3
abundance: -
d_gene: -
j_gene: TRBJ2-6
CDR3aa: CASSPSVAGANVLTF
CDR3nt: TGTGCCAGCAGTCCATCAGTCGCTGGGGCCAACGTCCTGACTTTC

v_gene: TRBV12-3/TRBV12-4
abundance: -
d_gene: -
j_gene: TRBJ1-3
CDR3aa: CASSPENGNTIYF
CDR3nt: TGTGCCAGCAGTCCCGAGAACGGAAACACCATATATTTT

v_gene: TRBV11-3
abundance: -
d_gene: -
j_gene: TRBJ2-2
CDR3aa: CASRRQGGTGELFF
CDR3nt: TGTGCCAGTAGGAGGCAGGGAGGCACCGGGGAGCTGTTTTTT

v_gene: TRBV28
abundance: -
d_gene: TRBD1
j_gene: TRBJ1-5
CDR3aa: CASSLYRRDRGPYSNQPQHF
CDR3nt: TGTGCCAGCAGTTTATATCGCCGGGACAGGGGGCCGTATAGCAATCAGCCCCAGCATTTT

v_gene: TRBV11-2
abundance: -
d_gene: -
j_gene: TRBJ1-4
CDR3aa: CASSLESLRANEKLFF
CDR3nt: TGTGCCAGCAGCTTAGAGTCTCTGAGGGCTAATGAAAAACTGTTTTTT

v_gene: TRBV6-6
abundance: -
d_gene: -
j_gene: TRBJ1-1
CDR3aa: CASSYTPPGNTEAFF
CDR3nt: TGTGCCAGCAGTTACACCCCCCCAGGGAACACTGAAGCTTTCTTT

v_gene: TRBV6-1
abundance: -
d_gene: TRBD1
j_gene: TRBJ1-4
CDR3aa: CASSDRDRGNEKLFF
CDR3nt: TGTGCCAGCAGTGACCGGGACAGAGGGAATGAAAAACTGTTTTTT

v_gene: TRBV27
abundance: -
d_gene: TRBD2
j_gene: TRBJ2-7
CDR3aa: CASSLREGSYEQYF
CDR3nt: TGTGCCAGCAGTTTGCGGGAGGGTAGCTACGAGCAGTACTTC

v_gene: TRBV5-4
abundance: few
d_gene: -
j_gene: TRBJ2-2
CDR3aa: CAGGPSGTGELFF
CDR3nt: TGTGCCGGAGGACCGAGCGGGACCGGGGAGCTGTTTTTT